The 23 T cell receptor beta chains in this list originate from one sample, sequenced in a study of cytomegalovirus exposure and HLA in healthy donors. The table came from immunoSEQ multiplex PCR; TCRdb's copy has only in-frame clones and leaves some out. The data contain 250,000 to 350,000 clones, approximately 85% of them seen just once; the ten biggest clones take up approximately 0.9%. Sequenced input: PBMCs. Receptor source: a man under 40 in good health and CMV-seronegative.

This clone appeared a few times. The chain recombines TRBV10-2 with TRBJ2-7; no reliable D call. The V gene lost 3 bases and the J gene lost 3 bases, with 12 bases spanning the gap. CDR3 length equals 14 residues. CDR1 and CDR2 from the germline V gene are WSHSY and SAAADI. The CDR3 DNA follows: TGCGCCAGCAGTGACCACTCCGCGAACTACGAGCAGTACTTC. Its translation is CASSDHSANYEQYF.

The genes are TRBV6-6 and TRBJ2-2; 10 bases align to TRBD2. CDR1 is MNHNY and CDR2 is SVGAGI in the germline V gene (reference sequence). The CDR3 has 15 residues. V was clipped by 6 bases and J by 5 bases; unmatched bases: 6. CDR3 loop: CASRQAGGLTGELFF. The CDR3 coding sequence is TGTGCCAGCAGACAAGCGGGGGGGCTTACCGGGGAGCTGTTTTTT.

This chain uses TRBV5-6 with TRBJ1-2, with TRBD1 as a possible D gene (6 bases). V was trimmed by 0 bases and J by 3 bases, leaving 15 bases between them. The CDR3 consists of 16 residues. Per the germline V gene, CDR1 is SGHDT and CDR2 is YYEEEE. The CDR3, as DNA: TGTGCCAGCAGCTTGGCGGCAGCTTCAGGGGACTATGGCTACACCTTC. Translated: CASSLAAASGDYGYTF.

The chain links TRBV15 to TRBJ2-3; D not resolved. Germline CDR1 is LNHNV and CDR2 is YYDKDF (reference sequence). Trimming cost V 3 bases and J 1 base, with 11 bases left between them. The CDR3 covers 15 residues. CDR3 region: CATSSDPEGTDTQYF. DNA for the CDR3: TGTGCCACCAGCAGCGATCCCGAGGGCACAGATACGCAGTATTTT.

The genes are TRBV21-1 and TRBJ1-5; TRBD1 is the table's D call and was not checked against the DNA. TRBV21-1 is a recognized pseudogene. The CDR3 contains 18 residues. The CDR3 loop reads CASRKGTGFVLGNQPQHF. CDR3 DNA: TGTGCCAGCAGAAAAGGGACAGGGTTTGTTTTGGGCAATCAGCCCCAGCATTTT.

This clone was observed a single time. V is TRBV7-6 and J is TRBJ2-5, with D perhaps matching TRBD2 (5 bases). The CDR3 is made up of 14 amino acids. The V gene's germline CDR1 is SGHVS and CDR2 FNYEAQ. Trimming cost V 3 bases and J 3 bases, with 11 bases left between them. Here the CDR3 DNA reads TGTGCCAGCAGCTTCACGGAGGCAGAAGAGACCCAGTACTTC. This codes for CASSFTEAEETQYF.

The genes are TRBV9 and TRBJ2-5, with D perhaps matching TRBD2 (5 bases). CDR3 length: 16 amino acids. Germline CDR1 SGDLS, CDR2 YYNGEE. Deletions cut 0 bases from V and 2 bases from J, with 14 bases between. The CDR3 reads CASSVVPGRGQETQYF. In nucleotides, the CDR3 is TGTGCCAGCAGCGTAGTGCCGGGGAGAGGGCAAGAGACCCAGTACTTC.

The V and J genes are TRBV7-9 and TRBJ1-2, with D hard to call. CDR1 SEHNR and CDR2 FQNEAQ come from the germline V gene (reference sequence). V lost 1 base and J 1 base, leaving 7 bases between the germline ends. This CDR3 has 14 amino acids. The CDR3 bases are TGTGCCAGCAGCTTAGTAGAGAATAACTATGGCTACACCTTC. Translation: CASSLVENNYGYTF.

V is TRBV29-1 and J is TRBJ2-2; no firm D call. V was cut by 1 base and J by 2 bases, with 5 bases left in between. Germline V gene lookup returns CDR1 SQVTM and CDR2 ANQGSEA. The length of the CDR3 is 13 residues. Here the CDR3 reads CSVEGSNTGELFF. CDR3 coding DNA: TGCAGCGTTGAAGGTAGCAACACCGGGGAGCTGTTTTTT.

J is TRBJ2-3 and V is TRBV7-9; 12 bases line up with TRBD2. The CDR3 runs to 15 residues. Per germline, CDR1 SEHNR and CDR2 FQNEAQ (reference sequence). V lost 2 bases and J lost 4; bases outside the gene matches: 1. For the CDR3, the DNA is TGTGCCAGCAGCTTAACTAGCGGGGGGCCAGATACGCAGTATTTT. Translating it yields CASSLTSGGPDTQYF.

This clone has only a few counts. This chain links TRBV6-1 with TRBJ1-5; D might be TRBD1 (5 bases). Germline V CDR1 and CDR2: MNHNS, SASEGT. The CDR3 sequence is 13 residues long. The V and J ends lost 6 bases and 7 bases respectively, with 13 bases between them. The CDR3 DNA sequence: TGTGCCAGCAGACCAACACGGGGGCAGCCCCAGCATTTT. This encodes CASRPTRGQPQHF.

For the CDR3, the DNA is TGTGCCAGCAGCATGACAGAGGCCTATGGCTACACCTTC. It codes for CASSMTEAYGYTF. V is TRBV5-4 and J is TRBJ1-2, with D possibly matching TRBD1 (5 bases). The CDR3 consists of 13 residues. The V gene's germline CDR1 is SGHNT and CDR2 YYREEE (reference sequence). Between the trimmed V and J ends, which lost 4 bases and 4 bases, there was a span of 11 bases.

The V call is TRBV11-2, the J call TRBJ2-7; possible D gene TRBD2, 7 bases. V was shortened by 5 bases and J by 1 base, with 15 bases between the two germline ends. Germline-derived CDR1 and CDR2 are SGHAT and FQNNGV. The CDR3 has 15 residues. The CDR3 sequence is CASSPWEGVSYEQYF. The CDR3 coding sequence is TGTGCCAGCAGCCCTTGGGAGGGGGTTTCCTACGAGCAGTACTTC.

V and J are TRBV4-2 and TRBJ1-6; D is undetermined. Deletions cut 0 bases from V and 5 bases from J, with 8 bases between. This CDR3 contains 15 residues. CDR1 and CDR2 (germline): LGHNA, YNFKEQ. In DNA, the CDR3 is TGTGCCAGCAGCCAAGAGCGCGAAGATAATTCACCCCTCCACTTT. Its protein product is CASSQEREDNSPLHF.

The chain is built from TRBV18 and TRBJ2-1, with D perhaps matching TRBD2 (5 bases). The CDR3 extends over 14 amino acids. Germline V CDR1 and CDR2: KGHSH, LQKENI. Deletions cut 3 bases from V and 7 bases from J, with 13 bases between. The CDR3 reads CASSPRGNLNEQFF. In DNA, the CDR3 is TGTGCCAGCTCACCCCGAGGGAATTTGAATGAGCAGTTCTTC.

This chain uses TRBV27 with TRBJ2-1, with 8 bases that match TRBD1. Trimming at V came to 7 bases and at J to 3 bases, leaving 8 bases not matched to a gene. Germline CDR1 reads MNHEY; CDR2 reads SMNVEV (reference sequence). This CDR3 is 15 amino acids long. DNA of the CDR3: TGTGCCAGCACCCCCGGACAGGGTCTCTACAATGAGCAGTTCTTC. Its protein is CASTPGQGLYNEQFF.

This chain connects TRBV5-1 to TRBJ1-4; 7 bases fit TRBD1. The CDR3 totals 16 residues. CDR1 and CDR2 (germline): SGHRS, YFSETQ. The ends lost 7 bases at V and 3 bases at J; junction bases unmatched: 12. This CDR3 reads CASADPRDSPNEKLFF. In DNA, the CDR3 is TGCGCCAGCGCTGACCCCCGGGACAGCCCTAATGAAAAACTGTTTTTT.

The chain is built from TRBV4-1 and TRBJ1-3, with D unresolved. The CDR3 has 17 residues. Germline assignment: CDR1 MGHRA and CDR2 YSYEKL. Trimming shortened V by 4 bases and J by 0 bases, and 16 bases separated the two germline ends. The CDR3 nucleotides read TGCGCCAGCAGCCTACAACCGCAGTATACCTCTGGAAACACCATATATTTT. Its translation is CASSLQPQYTSGNTIYF.

This clone was observed a single time. CDR3 DNA sequence: TGTGCCAGCAGCTTGGAGAGCTACGAGCAGTACTTC. Translation gives CASSLESYEQYF. The chain has TRBV5-4 and TRBJ2-7; D remains ambiguous. The CDR3 has 12 residues. Germline assignment: CDR1 SGHNT and CDR2 YYREEE (reference sequence). V gave up 0 bases and J gave up 3 bases, with 4 bases separating them.

This clone was seen a single time. The genes are TRBV4-1 and TRBJ2-1, with TRBD1 matching 7 bases. Germline V gene sequence: CDR1 MGHRA, CDR2 YSYEKL. V lost 0 bases, J lost 9 bases, and 5 bases stayed unmatched. This CDR3 region has 14 residues. The DNA for the CDR3 is TGCGCCAGCAGCCAAGATCACAGGGGTATTGAGCAGTTCTTC. Its translation: CASSQDHRGIEQFF.

The rearrangement uses TRBV5-1 and TRBJ2-7; D is possibly TRBD1 (5 bases). The CDR3 sequence is 15 residues long. V dropped 1 base and J dropped 1 base, with 12 bases sitting between them. Germline loops: CDR1 SGHRS, CDR2 YFSETQ. Written as DNA, the CDR3 is TGCGCCAGCAGCTTGTCGGCAGGGCAGTCCTACGAGCAGTACTTC. Protein sequence: CASSLSAGQSYEQYF.

The rearrangement links TRBV30 to TRBJ1-3, with 7 bases lining up with TRBD1. V trimming: 2 bases; J trimming: 3 bases; junction bases outside the gene matches: 4. The CDR3 contains 14 residues. Germline CDR1 and CDR2: GTSNPN and SVGIG (reference sequence). For the CDR3, the DNA is TGTGCCTGGAGTTTTGACAGGGTTGGAAACACCATATATTTT. Translating gives CAWSFDRVGNTIYF.

In this sample, this clone turned up once. V usage is TRBV14 and J usage is TRBJ1-2; no reliable D call. Germline assignment: CDR1 SGHDN and CDR2 FVKESK. This CDR3 is built from 14 residues. Trimming pared 0 bases from V and 4 bases from J, leaving 9 bases between. The CDR3 loop is CASSQDLLSYGYTF. The CDR3 DNA follows: TGTGCCAGCAGCCAAGACCTCCTCTCCTATGGCTACACCTTC.